This TCR beta chain was documented in a study of T-cell memory formation after mild COVID-19. TCRalpha and TCRbeta libraries used 5'RACE with constant-segment primers and UMIs. TCRdb ran MiXCR on the 5' RACE reads and lists one entry per CDR3 protein. The sample lists 550,000 to 650,000 distinct CDR3 sequences; 15% to 20% were seen once. This clonotype was recorded a few times. What it binds is not known. CDR1 SGHTA and CDR2 FQGNSA come from the germline V gene. The ends were cut back, 2 bases at V and 3 bases at J, with 7 bases in the middle. This CDR3 has 13 amino acids. General study findings and limits: Unconfirmed was the SARS-CoV-2 specificity of second-wave clones that peaked on day 37. The pre-infection memory compartment contained some responding clones, suggesting cross-reactive memory joined.

The source of this sequence is an adult woman who had mild COVID-19 (a few samples of this study predate the infection). Cell type and time point are not known. The rearrangement uses TRBV7-2 and TRBJ2-5; no firm D call. Source material: PBMCs or a T cell subset sorted from them (not recorded which). The CDR3 is CASSLSIKETQYF. The CDR3 nucleotides read TGTGCCAGCAGCTTATCCATTAAAGAGACCCAGTACTTC.